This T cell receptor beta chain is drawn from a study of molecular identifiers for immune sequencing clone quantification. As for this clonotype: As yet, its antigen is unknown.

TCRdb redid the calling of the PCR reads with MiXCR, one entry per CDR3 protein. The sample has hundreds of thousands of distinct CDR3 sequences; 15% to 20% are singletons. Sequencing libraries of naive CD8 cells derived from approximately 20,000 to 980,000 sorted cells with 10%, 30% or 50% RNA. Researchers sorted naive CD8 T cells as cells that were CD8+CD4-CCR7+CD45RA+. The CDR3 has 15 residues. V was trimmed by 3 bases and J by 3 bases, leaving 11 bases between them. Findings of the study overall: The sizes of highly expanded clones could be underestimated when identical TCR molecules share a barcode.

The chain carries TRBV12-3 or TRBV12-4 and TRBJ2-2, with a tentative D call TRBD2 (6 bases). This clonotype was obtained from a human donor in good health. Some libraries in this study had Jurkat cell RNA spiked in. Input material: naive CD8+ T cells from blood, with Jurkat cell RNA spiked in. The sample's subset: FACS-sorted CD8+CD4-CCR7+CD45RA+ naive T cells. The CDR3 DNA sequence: TGTGCCAGCAGTTTGGGCGGGGCCTACACCGGGGAGCTGTTTTTT. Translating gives CASSLGGAYTGELFF.